The present entry profiles one TCR beta chain with its context. The antigen is unknown. The primer mix had 60 Vbeta and 13 Jbeta primers. Repertoires were generated with immunoSEQ multiplex PCR, while TCRdb's copy carries only in-frame clones and drops some. The repertoire includes approximately 30,000 clones, roughly 67% of them detected once, and 9.5% to 13% sits in the top ten. The junction had 8 bases not matched to a gene; V was cut back by 1 base and J by 1 base. CDR3 length equals 19 residues. The germline gives CDR1 SGHVS, CDR2 FQNEAQ. This sample was included in a study of cytomegalovirus exposure and HLA in healthy donors. Study-level findings and limits: In a later analysis, across HLA loci, associated TCR counts were highest for DRB1, lowest for HLA-C.

The V and J genes are TRBV7-8 and TRBJ2-1; 12 bases match TRBD2. The material sequenced was PBMCs. The TCR sequence derives from a man in his forties or fifties in good health and CMV-seropositive. The CDR3 sequence is CASSLVLAGGPLSYNEQFF. Written as DNA, the CDR3 is TGTGCCAGCAGCTTAGTCCTAGCGGGGGGGCCGTTGTCCTACAATGAGCAGTTCTTC.